The clone carrying this T cell receptor (gamma chain) showed up just a few times. Antigen: not known. The translation of this DNA and the TCRdb protein of a much larger clone differ at residue 8, probably owing to a read error; the protein shown here is translated from the DNA. The data stem from a study of gammadelta T cells in human blood. Study-level points and caveats: Right after birth, innate γδ T cells reportedly expanded polyclonally after microbial exposure.

TCRdb re-called the RT-PCR reads using CATT. The sample shows about 310 gamma-chain clones, approximately 10% of them seen only once. Trimming cost V 0 bases and J 5 bases; bases outside gene matches: 4. Germline V lookup: CDR1 VTNTFY, CDR2 YDVSTARD (reference sequence). The CDR3 has 13 residues. This receptor was identified in a newborn. Source material: non-Vgamma9Vdelta2 gamma-delta T cells from cord blood. The chain carries TRGV3 and TRGJ1 or TRGJ2. The CDR3 spells CATWDRQNYKKLF. The CDR3 DNA follows: TGTGCCACCTGGGACAGGCAAAATTATAAGAAACTCTTT.